Listed below are T cell receptor beta chains from one sample, sequenced in a study of blood T cell repertoires in COVID-19. Some clones are missing from TCRdb's copy, which holds only in-frame ones; the method was immunoSEQ multiplex PCR. This sample yields approximately 90,000 clones, of which 75% to 90% are seen a single time; roughly a sixth belongs to the top ten. Specimen: peripheral blood. The receptors derive from a woman older than 75 with acute or convalescent COVID-19. The CDR3 runs from the conserved cysteine through the conserved F or W. The order of the fields is D gene, clone size, V gene, J gene, CDR3 protein, CDR3 DNA. A D gene is named only where the DNA matches it firmly. Part of the rows lack a size; the others show once, few, many or a class for expanded clones.

D: TRBD1; size: NA; V: TRBV20-1; J: TRBJ2-5; CDR3: CSASLPGQVETQYF; DNA: TGCAGTGCTAGTCTCCCGGGACAGGTAGAGACCCAGTACTTC
D: NA; size: NA; V: TRBV10-2; J: TRBJ1-3; CDR3: CASTRGGRLGNTIYF; DNA: TGCGCCAGCACACGGGGGGGAAGGCTCGGAAACACCATATATTTT
D: TRBD1; size: NA; V: TRBV20-1; J: TRBJ1-1; CDR3: CSADRGTEAFF; DNA: TGCAGTGCGGACAGGGGCACTGAAGCTTTCTTT
D: TRBD2; size: once; V: TRBV9; J: TRBJ2-1; CDR3: CASSVDAGGDEQFF; DNA: TGTGCCAGCAGCGTAGACGCGGGGGGAGATGAGCAGTTCTTC
D: NA; size: NA; V: TRBV27; J: TRBJ2-5; CDR3: CASRRGYQETQYF; DNA: TGTGCCAGCCGTAGGGGATATCAAGAGACCCAGTACTTC
D: TRBD1; size: NA; V: TRBV6-5; J: TRBJ1-2; CDR3: CASSYRPQGAYGYTF; DNA: TGTGCCAGCAGTTATCGCCCACAGGGGGCTTATGGCTACACCTTC
D: TRBD1; size: once; V: TRBV30; J: TRBJ1-2; CDR3: CAWSGDRVDYGYTF; DNA: TGTGCCTGGAGTGGGGACAGGGTGGACTATGGCTACACCTTC
D: NA; size: NA; V: TRBV6-5; J: TRBJ1-2; CDR3: CASKIGQATNYGYTF; DNA: TGTGCCAGTAAAATAGGCCAGGCAACTAACTATGGCTACACCTTC
D: NA; size: NA; V: TRBV18; J: TRBJ1-6; CDR3: CASSPQGGSPLHF; DNA: TGTGCCAGCTCACCGCAGGGAGGATCACCCCTCCACTTT
D: TRBD1; size: NA; V: TRBV30; J: TRBJ2-7; CDR3: CAWSNTGVEQYF; DNA: TGTGCCTGGTCTAATACAGGGGTCGAGCAGTACTTC
D: NA; size: NA; V: TRBV6-5; J: TRBJ2-2; CDR3: CASRRTSNTGELFF; DNA: TGTGCCAGCCGCCGGACATCGAACACCGGGGAGCTGTTTTTT
D: NA; size: NA; V: TRBV15; J: TRBJ2-5; CDR3: CATSRELGETQYF; DNA: TGTGCCACCAGCAGAGAGCTAGGAGAGACCCAGTACTTC
D: NA; size: NA; V: TRBV9; J: TRBJ1-3; CDR3: CASSVEGGPGNTIYF; DNA: TGTGCCAGCAGCGTAGAGGGGGGGCCTGGAAACACCATATATTTT
D: TRBD1; size: NA; V: TRBV18; J: TRBJ1-2; CDR3: CASSPPDRGSYGYTF; DNA: TGTGCCAGCTCACCTCCCGACAGGGGAAGCTATGGCTACACCTTC
D: TRBD1; size: NA; V: TRBV6-5; J: TRBJ2-7; CDR3: CASSLAGTGSEQYF; DNA: TGTGCCAGCAGCCTCGCCGGGACAGGGAGCGAGCAGTACTTC
D: TRBD1; size: NA; V: TRBV19; J: TRBJ1-5; CDR3: CASTSDRKIGYQPQHF; DNA: TGTGCCAGTACCTCGGACAGGAAGATCGGCTATCAGCCCCAGCATTTT
D: TRBD1; size: NA; V: TRBV9; J: TRBJ1-2; CDR3: CASSVNQGAYGYTF; DNA: TGTGCCAGCAGCGTAAATCAGGGGGCTTATGGCTACACCTTC
D: NA; size: NA; V: TRBV18; J: TRBJ1-5; CDR3: CASSPQGDQPQHF; DNA: TGTGCCAGCTCACCACAAGGGGATCAGCCCCAGCATTTT